The 19 T cell receptor beta chains given below trace back to one sample, sequenced in a study of blood T cells in healthy people across ages. With a J-beta primer mix and a sample-barcoded 5' primer, a second PCR ran 7 to 11 cycles. From the 5' RACE reads, TCRdb called clonotypes with MiXCR, one entry per CDR3 protein. The data hold roughly 830,000 distinct CDR3 sequences, with around 68% observed a single time. The material sequenced was blood. All receptors derive from a man younger than 40 in good health.

V gene TRBV4-3 combines with J gene TRBJ1-2; a possible D gene is TRBD1 (5 bases). Trimming removed 0 bases from V and 6 bases from J, with 17 bases in between. Per the germline V gene, CDR1 is LGHNA and CDR2 is YSLEER. The CDR3 has 16 amino acids. CDR3 nucleotides: TGCGCCAGCAGCCAAGACGGGGCAGGGAAGTACGATGGCTACACCTTC. It specifies CASSQDGAGKYDGYTF.

This clonotype has only a few counts. V is TRBV10-3 and J is TRBJ2-3; 10 nucleotides agree with TRBD2. Germline trimming cut 6 bases from V and 4 bases from J; bases unmatched to any gene: 10. The CDR3 contains 16 residues. Germline V lookup: CDR1 ENHRY, CDR2 SYGVKD. The CDR3: CAISQSGGAVPDTQYF. CDR3 sequence (DNA): TGTGCCATCAGCCAGAGCGGGGGGGCCGTCCCAGATACGCAGTATTTT.

The chain couples TRBV20-1 to TRBJ2-5; 11 bases agree with TRBD1. CDR3 length: 14 residues. Germline V lookup: CDR1 DFQATT, CDR2 SNEGSKA (reference sequence). With V trimmed by 3 bases and J by 5 bases, 5 bases remained unmatched. DNA for the CDR3: TGCAGTGCTAGTGGACAGGGGGCCTGGGAGACCCAGTACTTC. It yields the protein CSASGQGAWETQYF.

The V call is TRBV20-1, the J call TRBJ2-1, with 16 nucleotides matching TRBD2. The CDR3 runs to 18 residues. Germline V lookup: CDR1 DFQATT, CDR2 SNEGSKA (reference sequence). The V segment lost 6 bases and the J segment 4 bases; nucleotides outside the gene matches: 12. The CDR3 loop reads CSAPSPGLAGGLYNEQFF. DNA for the CDR3: TGCAGTGCGCCTTCCCCGGGACTAGCGGGGGGGTTATACAATGAGCAGTTCTTC.

The V gene is TRBV7-2, the J gene TRBJ2-3; TRBD1 matches at 8 bases. The J segment lost 3 bases and the V segment lost 5 bases, leaving 10 bases of the junction unmatched. Germline CDR1 reads SGHTA; CDR2 reads FQGNSA. The CDR3 runs 16 residues. CDR3 in amino acids: CASSRRGQGKTDTQYF. The CDR3 region has the DNA TGTGCCAGCAGCCGGCGAGGACAGGGCAAGACAGATACGCAGTATTTT.

This chain uses TRBV12-3 or TRBV12-4 with TRBJ2-4; 9 bases are a match to TRBD1. CDR3 length: 14 residues. Losses at the gene ends were 5 bases for V and 13 bases for J; bases not matched to a gene: 12. This CDR3 is CASSAVDRGFEQYF. The DNA of the CDR3 is TGTGCCAGCAGTGCGGTCGACAGGGGGTTTGAGCAGTACTTC.

This clonotype was picked up a small number of times. The genes are TRBV6-2 or TRBV6-3 and TRBJ1-1; the D is unclear. CDR1 MNHEY and CDR2 SVGEGT come from the germline V gene. V was shortened by 5 bases and J by 1 base, with 11 bases between the two germline ends. This CDR3 is built from 14 residues. CDR3 in amino acids: CASSLTTPNTEAFF. The CDR3 region has the DNA TGTGCCAGCAGTCTGACAACTCCGAACACTGAAGCTTTCTTT.

The gene calls are TRBV7-2 and TRBJ1-1, with D possibly being TRBD1 (6 bases). V lost 8 bases and J 6 bases, leaving 16 bases between the germline ends. Looked up from germline, CDR1 is SGHTA and CDR2 is FQGNSA. The CDR3 extends over 13 amino acids. The CDR3 sequence: CASRQGGLAEAFF. The CDR3 DNA sequence: TGTGCCAGCCGACAAGGGGGGCTTGCTGAAGCTTTCTTT.

This clonotype was observed a handful of times. The genes are TRBV6-6 and TRBJ2-3, with TRBD1 matching 8 bases. The CDR3 covers 14 residues. Looked up from germline, CDR1 is MNHNY and CDR2 is SVGAGI (reference sequence). Trimming took 4 bases from V and 6 from J; bases not matched to a gene: 6. This CDR3 is CASSSGQVPDTQYF. DNA for the CDR3: TGTGCCAGCAGTTCGGGACAGGTTCCGGATACGCAGTATTTT.

This clonotype was counted a single time. The rearrangement uses TRBV20-1 and TRBJ1-2, with 8 bases aligning to TRBD1. Germline trimming cut 0 bases from V and 2 bases from J; bases unmatched to any gene: 8. Germline V gene sequence: CDR1 DFQATT, CDR2 SNEGSKA (reference sequence). The CDR3 loop spans 16 amino acids. The CDR3 spells CSARDGQGARNYGYTF. The DNA of the CDR3 is TGCAGTGCTAGAGATGGCCAGGGGGCGCGGAACTATGGCTACACCTTC.

J is TRBJ2-5 and V is TRBV7-2; a possible D gene is TRBD1 (6 bases). V lost 5 bases, J lost 3 bases, and 13 bases lay in between. The CDR3 extends over 14 amino acids. Germline V lookup: CDR1 SGHTA, CDR2 FQGNSA. CDR3: CASSPEQGKETQYF. DNA for the CDR3: TGTGCCAGCAGCCCTGAACAGGGAAAAGAGACCCAGTACTTC.

The chain uses TRBV10-3 and TRBJ2-6; TRBD1 or TRBD2 may be the D gene (6 bases each). There are 18 residues in the CDR3. Trimming removed 0 bases at V and 3 bases at J, with 15 bases between. Germline CDR1 reads ENHRY; CDR2 reads SYGVKD. The CDR3 sequence: CAISESQSGGGGANVLTF. CDR3 nucleotide sequence: TGTGCCATCAGTGAGTCTCAGTCCGGGGGCGGTGGGGCCAACGTCCTGACTTTC.

This clonotype was recorded a few times. V is TRBV5-6 and J is TRBJ2-5; a possible D gene is TRBD2 (5 bases). V lost 1 base to trimming and J lost 2 bases, with 12 bases between them. The CDR3 length is 15 residues. CDR1 SGHDT and CDR2 YYEEEE come from the germline V gene. As DNA, the CDR3 is TGTGCCAGCAGCTTGCTCAGCCGGGGTCAAGAGACCCAGTACTTC. Amino acid sequence: CASSLLSRGQETQYF.

The CDR3: CASSPISPGDTQYF. The CDR3 nucleotides read TGTGCCAGCAGCCCCATCAGCCCCGGAGATACGCAGTATTTT. The J gene is TRBJ2-3, the V gene TRBV7-2; D ambiguous. V lost 5 bases to trimming and J lost 5 bases, with 14 bases between them. The germline V gene has CDR1 SGHTA and CDR2 FQGNSA. The CDR3 covers 14 residues.

The rearrangement uses TRBV12-3 or TRBV12-4 and TRBJ2-1, with 10 bases fitting TRBD2. V lost 6 bases to trimming and J lost 9 bases; unmatched junction nucleotides: 11. The CDR3 contains 15 residues. Here the CDR3 reads CASSLLAGAGGEQFF. In DNA form, the CDR3 reads TGTGCCAGCAGCCTCCTAGCGGGGGCCGGGGGTGAGCAGTTCTTC.

The genes are TRBV4-1 and TRBJ2-4, with TRBD2 as a possible D gene (5 bases). Germline-derived CDR1 and CDR2 are MGHRA and YSYEKL. The CDR3 totals 14 residues. The V and J ends lost 6 bases and 5 bases respectively, with 14 bases between them. The CDR3 sequence is CASSHALRENIQYF. Here the CDR3 DNA reads TGCGCCAGCAGTCACGCTCTGAGGGAAAACATTCAGTACTTC.

The chain is built from TRBV6-5 and TRBJ2-1; D remains ambiguous. The germline V gene has CDR1 MNHEY and CDR2 SVGAGI. Trimming shortened V by 0 bases and J by 10 bases, and 10 bases separated the two germline ends. The CDR3 is made up of 13 amino acids. CDR3 loop: CASSYSKETEQFF. CDR3 nucleotides: TGTGCCAGCAGTTACTCGAAGGAGACAGAGCAGTTCTTC.

This chain uses TRBV7-2 with TRBJ2-3; TRBD1 matches 9 bases. V dropped 5 bases and J dropped 1; count of bases not matched to a gene: 4. This CDR3 has 15 residues. Germline values: CDR1 SGHTA, CDR2 FQGNSA. In nucleotides, the CDR3 is TGTGCCAGCAGCCAGAGGACAGGGGGCACAGATACGCAGTATTTT. This encodes CASSQRTGGTDTQYF.

This sequence joins TRBV5-1 and TRBJ1-4, with 9 bases matching TRBD1. The germline gives CDR1 SGHRS, CDR2 YFSETQ. The CDR3 loop spans 15 amino acids. Losses at the gene ends were 3 bases for V and 7 bases for J; bases not matched to a gene: 7. Here the CDR3 reads CASSSQGASSEKLFF. In DNA form, the CDR3 reads TGCGCCAGCAGCTCACAGGGGGCGTCGAGTGAAAAACTGTTTTTT.